The 27 T cell receptor beta chains given below trace back to one sample, sequenced in a study of T cells after yellow fever vaccination. A single record per CDR3 protein comes from TCRdb applying MiXCR to the 5' RACE reads. Of 170,000 or so distinct CDR3 sequences listed, over 7% were seen once; the top ten hold approximately 35%. The starting material was CD8+ T cells sorted from PBMCs, obtained 45 days after the yellow fever booster vaccination. All receptors come from a man between 18 and 29 years old who received the YFV17D yellow fever vaccine.

This clonotype was seen a handful of times. The CDR3 region is CASSERGRTQETQYF. DNA for the CDR3: TGTGCCAGCAGTGAACGAGGACGGACCCAAGAGACCCAGTACTTC. This chain joins TRBV9 and TRBJ2-5; no clear D. The CDR3 spans 15 residues. Germline CDR1 reads SGDLS; CDR2 reads YYNGEE. Trimming took off 5 bases at V and 1 base at J, with 15 bases between the two ends.

This clonotype was recorded at least ten times. The rearrangement links TRBV6-4 to TRBJ2-3, with 10 positions matching TRBD2. The CDR3 spans 15 residues. After removal of 2 bases from V and 4 bases from J, the junction contained 3 bases not matched to a gene. In germline, CDR1 is MRHNA, CDR2 SNTAGT. The CDR3 spells CASSDGSGGSDTQYF. CDR3 DNA sequence: TGTGCCAGCAGTGACGGTAGCGGGGGGTCAGATACGCAGTATTTT.

There are a few counts of this clonotype. The chain employs TRBV27 and TRBJ2-6; the D call may be TRBD1 or TRBD2 (5 bases each). Germline CDR1 is MNHEY and CDR2 is SMNVEV (reference sequence). This CDR3 comprises 14 residues. The germline V and J ends were trimmed by 4 bases and 3 bases, with 7 bases remaining between them. CDR3 coding DNA: TGTGCCAGCAGTTGGGGGATTGGGGCCAACGTCCTGACTTTC. Translating gives CASSWGIGANVLTF.

This clonotype has ten or more counts. In nucleotides, the CDR3 is TGTGCCACCGGGAAGGGGATCTACGAGCAGTACGTC. Residues: CATGKGIYEQYV. V is TRBV6-1 and J is TRBJ2-7; either TRBD1 or TRBD2 may fit D (5 bases each). Germline V gives CDR1 MNHNS, CDR2 SASEGT. The CDR3 runs to 12 residues. The V gene lost 10 bases and the J gene lost 3 bases, with 13 bases spanning the gap.

This clonotype was counted ten times or more. The chain is built from TRBV6-5 and TRBJ2-2, with D tentatively TRBD2 (7 bases). Germline lookup yields CDR1 MNHEY and CDR2 SVGAGI. The germline V and J ends were trimmed by 6 bases and 7 bases, with 15 bases remaining between them. The CDR3 runs to 14 residues. The CDR3 is CASRFRGGDGELFF. In DNA form, the CDR3 reads TGTGCCAGCAGATTTAGGGGGGGTGACGGGGAGCTGTTTTTT.

This clonotype was seen a few times. This chain links TRBV2 with TRBJ2-5; the match to TRBD2 covers 13 bases. The V gene end was trimmed by 10 bases and the J gene end by 0 bases; junction bases not matched to a gene: 14. The CDR3 consists of 18 residues. Germline loops: CDR1 SNHLY, CDR2 FYNNEI. The CDR3 coding sequence is TGTGCCACTCTGACGACTAGCGGGGGGCCCGAATACCAAGAGACCCAGTACTTC. This translates into CATLTTSGGPEYQETQYF.

There are a few counts of this clonotype. The chain carries TRBV10-3 and TRBJ2-3, with 16 bases lining up with TRBD2. The CDR3 length is 17 residues. Trimming cost V 3 bases and J 5 bases; bases outside gene matches: 5. Germline CDR1 is ENHRY and CDR2 is SYGVKD. DNA of the CDR3: TGTGCCATCAGTGACCCTGGGACTAGCGGGGGGGAAGATACGCAGTATTTT. Translating it yields CAISDPGTSGGEDTQYF.

The genes are TRBV6-4 and TRBJ2-7; 10 bases are shared with TRBD1. J gave up 1 base and V 7 bases, and 7 bases lay outside the gene matches. The CDR3 runs 15 residues. The germline gives CDR1 MRHNA, CDR2 SNTAGT. CDR3 loop: CASKTPGQGSYEQYF. The CDR3 nucleotides are TGTGCCAGCAAAACTCCGGGACAGGGGTCCTACGAGCAGTACTTC.

This rearrangement joins TRBV5-5 to TRBJ1-5; the D gene is possibly TRBD1 (5 bases). Looked up from germline, CDR1 is SGHKS and CDR2 is YYEKEE (reference sequence). The ends were cut back, 0 bases at V and 4 bases at J, with 11 bases in the middle. The length of the CDR3 is 15 residues. The CDR3 spells CASSLGRTGNQPQHF. In DNA form, the CDR3 reads TGTGCCAGCAGCTTGGGCAGAACAGGAAATCAGCCCCAGCATTTT. The variable domain in full, completed from reference TRBV5-5 and TRBJ1-5, reads DAGVTQSPTHLIKTRGQQVTLRCSPISGHKSVSWYQQVLGQGPQFIFQYYEKEERGRGNFPDRFSARQFPNYSSELNVNALLLGDSALYLCASSLGRTGNQPQHFGDGTRLSIL.

The J gene is TRBJ2-7, the V gene TRBV20-1; D ambiguous. The germline V and J ends were trimmed by 0 bases and 7 bases, with 13 bases remaining between them. This CDR3 has 13 residues. The V gene's germline CDR1 is DFQATT and CDR2 SNEGSKA (reference sequence). CDR3 DNA sequence: TGCAGTGCTAGAGATTACGAAGGACGGGAGCAGTACGTC. Translated: CSARDYEGREQYV.

The genes are TRBV6-1 and TRBJ2-2, with TRBD2 identical over 8 bases. The CDR3 loop spans 16 amino acids. Germline CDR1 is MNHNS and CDR2 is SASEGT. With V trimmed by 4 bases and J by 4 bases, 8 bases remained unmatched. CDR3 sequence reads: CASSVLAGLFTGELFF. CDR3 nucleotides: TGTGCCAGCAGTGTATTAGCGGGGTTGTTCACCGGGGAGCTGTTTTTT.

The chain couples TRBV20-1 to TRBJ2-1; D may be TRBD1 (6 bases). The CDR3 has 15 residues. V was shortened by 5 bases and J by 7 bases, with 21 bases between the two germline ends. In germline, CDR1 is DFQATT, CDR2 SNEGSKA (reference sequence). CDR3 sequence reads: CSALQTGWVKNEQFF. The DNA for the CDR3 is TGCAGTGCTCTACAAACAGGGTGGGTAAAGAATGAGCAGTTCTTC.

This chain connects TRBV12-3 or TRBV12-4 to TRBJ2-1; D not resolved. V was shortened by 5 bases and J by 7 bases, with 15 bases between the two germline ends. The CDR3 loop spans 14 amino acids. As DNA, the CDR3 is TGTGCCAGCAGTCCCACCGGCAGTTCGAATGAGCAGTTCTTC. Amino acids: CASSPTGSSNEQFF.

The sample holds many counts of this clonotype. J is TRBJ1-1 and V is TRBV5-1, with D possibly being TRBD1 (5 bases). The V end was cut by 1 base, the J end by 11 bases, with 15 bases between. Per the germline V gene, CDR1 is SGHRS and CDR2 is YFSETQ. The CDR3 sequence is 13 residues long. The CDR3 here is CASSLSLGRAAFF. CDR3 nucleotide sequence: TGCGCCAGCAGCTTGAGTTTGGGCAGGGCGGCTTTCTTT.

This clonotype was detected a few times. The chain combines TRBV6-5 with TRBJ2-3, with TRBD2 matching 7 bases. This CDR3 is built from 15 residues. Unmatched junction bases numbered 4, after V lost 2 bases and J lost 2 bases. Germline CDR1 reads MNHEY; CDR2 reads SVGAGI. The CDR3 region is CASSYLGRITDTQYF. Here the CDR3 DNA reads TGTGCCAGCAGTTACCTCGGGAGGATCACAGATACGCAGTATTTT.

This clonotype appeared a few times. This rearrangement joins TRBV12-3 or TRBV12-4 to TRBJ2-7; 7 bases align to TRBD1. This CDR3 is built from 14 residues. After removal of 1 base from V and 6 bases from J, the junction contained 6 bases not matched to a gene. The CDR3 spells CASSLGTGISEQYF. CDR3 coding DNA: TGTGCCAGCAGTTTAGGGACAGGCATCTCCGAGCAGTACTTC.

The gene calls are TRBV4-2 and TRBJ2-5, with D possibly called TRBD1 or TRBD2 (5 bases each). Germline V gives CDR1 LGHNA, CDR2 YNFKEQ. With 1 base removed from V and 1 base from J, the gap between germline ends came to 22 bases. The CDR3 runs to 19 residues. CDR3 in DNA: TGTGCCAGCAGCCAAGTATCGGGGCAGGGCGGTTCGTCCCAAGAGACCCAGTACTTC. Translated, it gives CASSQVSGQGGSSQETQYF.

This clonotype was seen at least ten times. The V and J genes are TRBV4-3 and TRBJ2-6, with D perhaps matching TRBD2 (6 bases). V lost 0 bases and J lost 0, with 18 bases in between. CDR1 is LGHNA and CDR2 is YSLEER in the germline V gene. This CDR3 is 20 amino acids long. In DNA form, the CDR3 reads TGCGCCAGCAGCCAAGATTACGTGGAGGGATCCAACTCTGGGGCCAACGTCCTGACTTTC. This gives the protein CASSQDYVEGSNSGANVLTF.

CDR3 bases: TGTGCCAGCAGCTTAACCCCTAGGCAGTACGTC. It is translated as CASSLTPRQYV. The chain is built from TRBV7-9 and TRBJ2-7; no reliable D call. Trimming shortened V by 2 bases and J by 9 bases, and 8 bases separated the two germline ends. This CDR3 has 11 residues. The germline V gene encodes CDR1 SEHNR and CDR2 FQNEAQ (reference sequence).

This clonotype has only a few counts. This rearrangement joins TRBV3-1 to TRBJ2-7; 8 positions agree with TRBD1. CDR1 LGHDT and CDR2 YNNKEL come from the germline V gene (reference sequence). The CDR3 runs 14 residues. The CDR3: CASSQGQGPYEQYV. As DNA, the CDR3 is TGTGCCAGCAGTCAAGGACAGGGACCCTACGAGCAGTACGTC.

The J gene is TRBJ1-2, the V gene TRBV27; 9 nucleotides line up with TRBD1. The CDR3 spans 13 residues. Germline V gene data show CDR1 as MNHEY and CDR2 as SMNVEV (reference sequence). Losses at the gene ends were 5 bases for V and 8 bases for J; bases not matched to a gene: 6. The CDR3 coding sequence is TGTGCCAGCAGTGGACAGGGGTCGAGGGGCTACACCTTC. Its translation is CASSGQGSRGYTF.

There are a few counts of this clonotype. V gene TRBV27 combines with J gene TRBJ2-3; the match to TRBD2 covers 7 bases. Germline assignment: CDR1 MNHEY and CDR2 SMNVEV (reference sequence). The CDR3 covers 16 residues. V gave up 1 base and J gave up 2 bases; unmatched junction bases: 6. The CDR3 DNA sequence: TGTGCCAGCAGTTTATACCAGCGGGGAAACACAGATACGCAGTATTTT. The encoded protein is CASSLYQRGNTDTQYF.

The CDR3 nucleotides are TGTGCCAGCAGCCAAGCGCAGGGAGGCTACACCTTC. Its protein product is CASSQAQGGYTF. This chain connects TRBV4-2 to TRBJ1-2; D is possibly TRBD1 (5 bases). CDR1 LGHNA and CDR2 YNFKEQ come from the germline V gene. This CDR3 region has 12 residues. V dropped 1 base and J dropped 8 bases, with 8 bases sitting between them.

J is TRBJ2-5 and V is TRBV28; 7 bases fit TRBD2. CDR3 length: 17 amino acids. Per germline, CDR1 MDHEN and CDR2 SYDVKM. V gave up 6 bases and J gave up 1 base; unmatched junction bases: 14. In DNA form, the CDR3 reads TGTGCCAGCAGCTTGTGGAGGGGCGGCGGGGGCCAAGAGACCCAGTACTTC. This sequence encodes CASSLWRGGGGQETQYF.

This clonotype was detected many times. The rearrangement joins TRBV6-6 to TRBJ2-3; D is undetermined. Germline-derived CDR1 and CDR2 are MNHNY and SVGAGI (reference sequence). The CDR3 has 17 amino acids. Between the trimmed V and J ends, which lost 0 bases and 4 bases, there was a span of 17 bases. The CDR3: CASSYSGYPTRADTQYF. CDR3 sequence (DNA): TGTGCCAGCAGTTACTCGGGCTACCCAACTCGGGCAGATACGCAGTATTTT.

This clonotype was observed a few times. The chain recombines TRBV20-1 with TRBJ2-5, with 7 bases lining up with TRBD2. From germline, CDR1 is DFQATT and CDR2 SNEGSKA (reference sequence). CDR3 length equals 11 residues. The ends lost 2 bases at V and 12 bases at J; junction bases unmatched: 6. The CDR3 region has the DNA TGCAGTGCTAGAATCGGGGGACTAAAGTACTTC. Its translation: CSARIGGLKYF.

V is TRBV7-2 and J is TRBJ2-7; D may be TRBD1 (6 bases). The CDR3 is 14 amino acids. Germline CDR1 SGHTA, CDR2 FQGNSA. The germline V and J ends were trimmed by 2 bases and 6 bases, with 14 bases remaining between them. CDR3 sequence: CASSLSTGLPEQYF. The CDR3 DNA is TGTGCCAGCAGCTTAAGCACAGGGCTGCCCGAGCAGTACTTC.